This note documents a single T cell receptor beta chain sequence. The record originates from a study of blood T cell repertoires in COVID-19. Study-wide background: In each case, the material was cDNA or gDNA derived from T cells, B-cell-depleted T cells, or PBMCs.

V lost 0 bases to trimming and J lost 3 bases; unmatched junction nucleotides: 5. Germline V CDR1 and CDR2: MGHRA, YSYEKL. The length of the CDR3 is 17 residues. Grouping used clinical history reported by participants in a survey and questionnaire. The recovered donors of Cohort 3 showed two negative PCRs, clearance, or symptom resolution. Original analysis: Reference gene primer amplification gave estimated nucleated cell counts. Clones were sequenced by immunoSEQ multiplex PCR, and TCRdb holds only the in-frame ones, with some missing. The D gene and trimming were derived from the DNA, and the V and J assignments and clone size from that table. In the table there are 450,000 to 600,000 clones, approximately 90% of which are singletons.

Specimen: PBMCs or T cells enriched from blood (not recorded which). The chain combines TRBV4-1 with TRBJ2-3; 11 nucleotides line up with TRBD1. The sequence was collected from a woman aged 18-30 years who had recovered from COVID-19. The CDR3: CASSQDRTGGETDTQYF. The CDR3 nucleotides are TGCGCCAGCAGCCAAGACCGGACAGGGGGCGAAACAGATACGCAGTATTTT.